The 10 T cell receptor beta chains reported below all come from one sample, sequenced in a study of CD4+ T cells in melanoma. Some clones are missing from TCRdb's copy, which holds only in-frame ones; the method was immunoSEQ multiplex PCR. Found here are fewer than 55,000 clones, 75% to 90% of them singletons; the top ten hold 12%. Sequencing was done on a sample of peripheral blood. These receptors originate from a human donor with melanoma.

V gene TRBV9 combines with J gene TRBJ2-2; 8 nucleotides line up with TRBD1. The CDR3 spans 17 residues. Losses at the gene ends were 0 bases for V and 6 bases for J; bases not matched to a gene: 10. Germline V gene lookup returns CDR1 SGDLS and CDR2 YYNGEE. This CDR3 reads CASSVVGRTGSSGELFF. In nucleotides, the CDR3 is TGTGCCAGCAGCGTAGTGGGTAGGACAGGGTCTTCCGGGGAGCTGTTTTTT.

This chain uses TRBV10-2 with TRBJ1-1; 8 bases fit TRBD1. CDR3 size: 11 residues. In germline, CDR1 is WSHSY, CDR2 SAAADI. V dropped 6 bases and J dropped 10; count of bases not matched to a gene: 4. CDR3 amino acids: CASSSDRGAFF. The CDR3 DNA reads as TGCGCCAGCAGCTCCGACAGGGGAGCTTTCTTT.

The rearrangement uses TRBV11-2 and TRBJ1-2; 11 bases align to TRBD1. The CDR3 is 15 residues long. J lost 2 bases, V lost 1 base, and 0 bases had no gene match. The germline CDR1 and CDR2 sequences are SGHAT and FQNNGV. The CDR3 nucleotides read TGTGCCAGCAGCTTAGGGGACAGGGGGAACTATGGCTACACCTTC. Translating it yields CASSLGDRGNYGYTF.

This clone was seen more than once but under ten times. V and J are TRBV4-2 and TRBJ1-1; D is unclear. V was pared by 4 bases and J by 0 bases, with 12 bases between. Germline CDR1 and CDR2: LGHNA and YNFKEQ. This CDR3 region has 15 residues. This CDR3 is CASSRSSVVNTEAFF. CDR3 coding DNA: TGTGCCAGCAGCCGCTCAAGCGTTGTGAACACTGAAGCTTTCTTT.

The chain employs TRBV2 and TRBJ2-5; 10 nucleotides match TRBD2. V shed 0 bases, J shed 4 bases, and the junction held 5 bases outside the gene matches. Germline V CDR1 and CDR2: SNHLY, FYNNEI. This CDR3 region has 16 residues. CDR3: CASSEASGGASETQYF. CDR3 nucleotides: TGTGCCAGCAGTGAAGCGAGCGGGGGGGCCTCAGAGACCCAGTACTTC. The full variable domain, in which reference TRBV2 and TRBJ2-5 provide the parts outside the CDR3, is EPEVTQTPSHQVTQMGQEVILRCVPISNHLYFYWYRQILGQKVEFLVSFYNNEISEKSEIFDDQFSVERPDGSNFTLKIRSTKLEDSAMYFCASSEASGGASETQYFGPGTRLLVL.

For the CDR3, the DNA is TGTGCCAGCAGTGACAGGGTTTTAGAGCAGTTCTTC. Protein product: CASSDRVLEQFF. The chain is built from TRBV6-5 and TRBJ2-1, with TRBD1 identical over 7 bases. Germline lookup yields CDR1 MNHEY and CDR2 SVGAGI. The CDR3 has 12 amino acids. Trimming took 5 bases from V and 10 from J; bases not matched to a gene: 5.

The rearrangement joins TRBV7-9 to TRBJ1-2; TRBD1 matches 7 bases. Looked up from germline, CDR1 is SEHNR and CDR2 is FQNEAQ (reference sequence). The CDR3 contains 14 residues. With 3 bases clipped from V and 8 bases from J, the junction kept 9 bases outside the gene matches. CDR3 sequence reads: CASSFRQGEGGYTF. As DNA, the CDR3 is TGTGCCAGCAGCTTCCGGCAGGGGGAAGGAGGCTACACCTTC.

V usage is TRBV29-1 and J usage is TRBJ2-5; possibly TRBD2 for D (6 bases). The germline V gene encodes CDR1 SQVTM and CDR2 ANQGSEA. The CDR3 spans 12 residues. Trimming pared 6 bases from V and 2 bases from J, leaving 10 bases between. The CDR3 protein is CSVRGAQETQYF. The DNA of the CDR3 is TGCAGCGTGCGGGGCGCGCAAGAGACCCAGTACTTC.

The chain links TRBV4-1 to TRBJ1-6, with 8 bases identical to TRBD1. Germline V gene lookup returns CDR1 MGHRA and CDR2 YSYEKL. The length of the CDR3 is 18 residues. V gave up 4 bases and J gave up 0 bases; unmatched junction bases: 8. CDR3 bases: TGCGCCAGCAGCCCGGACAGGGACTTAAGCTCCTATAATTCACCCCTCCACTTT. This codes for CASSPDRDLSSYNSPLHF.

In its sample, this clone was seen once. The chain uses TRBV5-5 and TRBJ2-7; D possibly uses TRBD1 or TRBD2 (5 bases each). Germline-derived CDR1 and CDR2 are SGHKS and YYEKEE (reference sequence). There are 16 residues in the CDR3. The V gene lost 4 bases and the J gene lost 5 bases, with 22 bases spanning the gap. The CDR3 protein is CASSITGTGFADEQYF. The CDR3 coding sequence is TGTGCCAGCAGCATAACCGGGACGGGCTTCGCTGACGAGCAGTACTTC.